A selection of T cell receptor beta chains follows, all from one sample in a study of T cell changes during pregnancy in multiple sclerosis. Libraries were prepared by immunoSEQ multiplex PCR; TCRdb keeps only in-frame clonotypes and omits some of them. The sample holds 55,000 to 70,000 clones, 92% seen once. The sample in question was peripheral blood, obtained in the second trimester of pregnancy. Receptors originate from a female donor in good health, enrolled as a control in a pregnancy study. Both conserved end residues are part of each CDR3. A D gene is named only where the DNA matches it firmly. The size of a clone is reported for some rows only, either as once, few or many, or as a class for expanded clones.

TRBV28,-,TRBD1,TRBJ1-5,TGTGCCAGCAGTTCCGGGACAGGGTCTGTTCAGCCCCAGCATTTT,CASSSGTGSVQPQHF
TRBV13,-,-,TRBJ1-1,TGTGCCAGCAGCGCCGACTCGGGATTTGAGGCTTTCTTT,CASSADSGFEAFF
TRBV6-4,-,TRBD2,TRBJ2-2,TGTGCCAGCAGTGACTCTAGCGGGGGGGACACCGGGGAGCTGTTTTTT,CASSDSSGGDTGELFF
TRBV7-9,-,-,TRBJ2-7,TGTGCCAGCAGCTTAGTAACATCTCCTTTCTACGAGCAGTACTTC,CASSLVTSPFYEQYF
TRBV29-1,-,-,TRBJ1-1,TGCAGCGGAGTAATTCACACTGAAGCTTTCTTT,CSGVIHTEAFF
TRBV10-1,-,TRBD1,TRBJ1-1,TGCGCCAGCAGTGAGTCGGGGTTGGCACAGGGGTACACTGAAGCTTTCTTT,CASSESGLAQGYTEAFF
TRBV15,-,TRBD2,TRBJ2-7,TGTGCCACCAGCAAGGGAGGGACTAGCGTCTCCTACGAGCAGTACTTC,CATSKGGTSVSYEQYF
TRBV5-1,-,TRBD2,TRBJ2-1,TGCGCCAGCAGCTGGGACGGGAGGGCCAGGAATGAGCAGTTCTTC,CASSWDGRARNEQFF
TRBV4-3,once,TRBD1,TRBJ2-4,TGCGCCAGCAGCCAAGATTTTAGGGACAGGGGGCCCAAAAACATTCAGTACTTC,CASSQDFRDRGPKNIQYF
TRBV7-2,once,-,TRBJ1-3,TGTGCCAGCAGCCCCAGTACTGGAAACACCATATATTTT,CASSPSTGNTIYF
TRBV9,-,-,TRBJ1-1,TGTGCCAGCAGCGCGACAGTTCATCTGAACACTGAAGCTTTCTTT,CASSATVHLNTEAFF
TRBV11-2,-,-,TRBJ1-3,TGTGCCAGCAGCTCTCAGGCTGGAAACACCATATATTTT,CASSSQAGNTIYF
TRBV15,-,-,TRBJ1-6,TGTGCCACCAGCAGAGGGATACAGGGTCCTTCACCCCTCCACTTT,CATSRGIQGPSPLHF
TRBV5-1,-,TRBD2,TRBJ2-1,TGCGCCAGCAGCTTGGTGGCGGGGGGTGTGGATGAGCAGTTCTTC,CASSLVAGGVDEQFF
TRBV5-1,-,TRBD1,TRBJ1-5,TGCGCCAGCAGCTGCCGACAGGGGAATCAGCCCCAGCATTTT,CASSCRQGNQPQHF
TRBV5-4,-,TRBD1,TRBJ2-1,TGTGCCAGCAGCTTGGTTGACAGGGAGTACAATGAGCAGTTCTTC,CASSLVDREYNEQFF